This TCR beta chain was captured by sequencing in a study of glioma-infiltrating T cells. Findings and limits, study-wide: Tissue-blood divergence was below expectation in non-neoplastic patients, above in gliomas.

V was trimmed by 6 bases and J by 0 bases, leaving 9 bases between them. The V gene's germline CDR1 is DFQATT and CDR2 SNEGSKA (reference sequence). The CDR3 is 13 residues long. The sample holds many counts of this clonotype. Antigen specificity is unknown. TCR alpha and beta CDR3 regions were amplified from RNA using iRepertoire nested multiplex PCR. TCRdb reprocessed the multiplex PCR reads via MiXCR and lists one record per CDR3 protein. The sample includes about 210,000 distinct CDR3 sequences, approximately 30% seen only once; the top ten take just over 20%. The V and J genes are TRBV20-1 and TRBJ2-1; D unresolved. Sequenced material: glioma tissue, nonneoplastic brain tissue, or PBMCs (not recorded which). The origin of this receptor is a human donor with low-grade glioma or glioblastoma, undergoing nonglioma brain surgery, or in good health (not recorded which). The DNA for the CDR3 is TGCAGTGCCGAGCAAAGCTCCTACAATGAGCAGTTCTTC. The encoded protein is CSAEQSSYNEQFF.